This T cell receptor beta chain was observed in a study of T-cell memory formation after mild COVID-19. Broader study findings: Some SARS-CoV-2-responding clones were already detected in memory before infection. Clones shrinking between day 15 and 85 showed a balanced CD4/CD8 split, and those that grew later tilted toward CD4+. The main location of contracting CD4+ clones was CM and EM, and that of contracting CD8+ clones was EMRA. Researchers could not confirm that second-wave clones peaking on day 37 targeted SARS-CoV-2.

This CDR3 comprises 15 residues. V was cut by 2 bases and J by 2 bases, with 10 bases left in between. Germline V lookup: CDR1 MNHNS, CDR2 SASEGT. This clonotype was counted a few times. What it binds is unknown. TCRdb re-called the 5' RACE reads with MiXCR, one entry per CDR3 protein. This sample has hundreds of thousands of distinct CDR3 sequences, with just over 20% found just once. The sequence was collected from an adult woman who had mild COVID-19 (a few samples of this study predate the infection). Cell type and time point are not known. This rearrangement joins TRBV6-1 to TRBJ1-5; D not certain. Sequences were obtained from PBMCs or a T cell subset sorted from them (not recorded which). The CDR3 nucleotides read TGTGCCAGCAGTGAACAGGCAACAGGCAATCAGCCCCAGCATTTT. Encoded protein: CASSEQATGNQPQHF.